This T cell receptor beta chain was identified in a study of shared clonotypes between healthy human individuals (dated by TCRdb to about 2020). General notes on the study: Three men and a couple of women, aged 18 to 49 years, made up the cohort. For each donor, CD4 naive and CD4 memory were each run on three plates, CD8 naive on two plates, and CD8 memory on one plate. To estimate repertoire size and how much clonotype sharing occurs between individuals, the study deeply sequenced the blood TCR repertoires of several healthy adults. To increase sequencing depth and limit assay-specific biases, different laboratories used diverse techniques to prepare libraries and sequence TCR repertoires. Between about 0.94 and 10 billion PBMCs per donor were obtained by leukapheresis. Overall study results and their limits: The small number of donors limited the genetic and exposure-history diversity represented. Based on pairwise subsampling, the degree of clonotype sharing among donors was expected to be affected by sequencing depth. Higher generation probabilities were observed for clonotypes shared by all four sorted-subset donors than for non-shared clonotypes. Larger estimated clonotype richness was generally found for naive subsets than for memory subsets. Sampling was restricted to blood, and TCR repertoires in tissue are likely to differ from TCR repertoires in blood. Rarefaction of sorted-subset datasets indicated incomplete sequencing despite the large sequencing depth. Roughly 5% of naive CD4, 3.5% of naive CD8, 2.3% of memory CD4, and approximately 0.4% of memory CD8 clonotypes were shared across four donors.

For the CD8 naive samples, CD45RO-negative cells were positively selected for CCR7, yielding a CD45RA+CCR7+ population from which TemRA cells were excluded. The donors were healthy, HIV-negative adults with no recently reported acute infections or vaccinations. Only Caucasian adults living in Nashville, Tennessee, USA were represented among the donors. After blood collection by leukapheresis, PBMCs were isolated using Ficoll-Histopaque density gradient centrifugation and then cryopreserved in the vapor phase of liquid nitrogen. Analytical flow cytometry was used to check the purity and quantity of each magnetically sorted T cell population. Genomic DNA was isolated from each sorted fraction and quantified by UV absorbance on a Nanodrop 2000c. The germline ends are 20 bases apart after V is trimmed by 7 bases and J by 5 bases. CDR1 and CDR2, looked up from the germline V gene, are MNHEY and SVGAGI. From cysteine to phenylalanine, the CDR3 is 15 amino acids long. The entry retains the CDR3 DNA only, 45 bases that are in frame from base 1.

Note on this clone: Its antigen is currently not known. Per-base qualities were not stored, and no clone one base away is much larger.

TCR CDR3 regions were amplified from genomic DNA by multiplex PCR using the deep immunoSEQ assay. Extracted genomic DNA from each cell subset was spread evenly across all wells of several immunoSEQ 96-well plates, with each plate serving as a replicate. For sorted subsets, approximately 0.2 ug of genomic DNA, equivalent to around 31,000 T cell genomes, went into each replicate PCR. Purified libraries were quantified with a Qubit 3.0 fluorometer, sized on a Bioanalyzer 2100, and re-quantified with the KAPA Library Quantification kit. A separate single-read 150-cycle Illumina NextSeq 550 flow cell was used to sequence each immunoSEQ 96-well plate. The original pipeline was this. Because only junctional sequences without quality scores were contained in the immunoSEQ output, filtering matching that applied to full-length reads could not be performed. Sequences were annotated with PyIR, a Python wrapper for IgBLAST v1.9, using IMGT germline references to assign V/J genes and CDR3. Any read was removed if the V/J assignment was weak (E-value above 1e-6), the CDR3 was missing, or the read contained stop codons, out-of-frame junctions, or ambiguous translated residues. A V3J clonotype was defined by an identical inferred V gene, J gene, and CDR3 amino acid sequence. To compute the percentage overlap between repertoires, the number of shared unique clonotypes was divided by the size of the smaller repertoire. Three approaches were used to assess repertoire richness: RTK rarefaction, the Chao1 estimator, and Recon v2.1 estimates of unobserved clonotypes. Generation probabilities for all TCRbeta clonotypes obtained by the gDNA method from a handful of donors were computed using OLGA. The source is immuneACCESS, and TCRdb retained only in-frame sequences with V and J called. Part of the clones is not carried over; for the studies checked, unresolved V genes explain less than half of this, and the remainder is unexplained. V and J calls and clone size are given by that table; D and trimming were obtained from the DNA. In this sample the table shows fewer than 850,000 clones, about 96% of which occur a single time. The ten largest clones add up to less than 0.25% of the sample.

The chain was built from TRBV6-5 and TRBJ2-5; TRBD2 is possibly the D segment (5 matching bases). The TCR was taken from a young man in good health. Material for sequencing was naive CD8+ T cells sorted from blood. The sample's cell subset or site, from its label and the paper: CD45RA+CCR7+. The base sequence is TGTGCCAGCACCTTAAGAGGGTTGGGTAGGGAGACCCAGTACTTC. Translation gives CASTLRGLGRETQYF.